This is a list of T cell receptor beta chains from one sample in a study of identical twins. TCRdb analysed the 5' RACE reads with MiXCR anew, one entry per CDR3 protein. Of 500,000 to 650,000 distinct CDR3 sequences listed, 7.1% are singletons. The sample also formed part of further work on yellow fever vaccine responses in identical twins.

The specimen sequenced was PBMCs. The source of these receptors is a young woman in good health. Both conserved end residues are part of each CDR3. The D gene is left open where the match is weak. The listing skips clone size in some rows; elsewhere it reads once, few, many or a size class.

V gene	clone size	D gene	J gene	CDR3 DNA	CDR3 protein
TRBV20-1	few	.	TRBJ1-2	TGCAGTGCTAGAGAGTTAAAGGGTATCGGCTATGGCTACACCTTC	CSARELKGIGYGYTF
TRBV10-3	few	TRBD1	TRBJ1-5	TGTGCCATCAGTAGGACAGGCGGCCAGCCCCAGCATTTT	CAISRTGGQPQHF
TRBV7-2	.	TRBD2	TRBJ2-3	TGTGCCAGCAGCTTAGGACTAGCGGAGATAAGCACAGATACGCAGTATTTT	CASSLGLAEISTDTQYF
TRBV24-1	many	TRBD2	TRBJ2-5	TGTGCCACCAGTGACCCGGGACTAGCGTCGGAGACCCAGTACTTC	CATSDPGLASETQYF
TRBV28	.	.	TRBJ2-5	TGTGCCAGCAGTCGTTATAGCGATGGAGAGACCCAGTACTTC	CASSRYSDGETQYF
TRBV6-1	few	TRBD2	TRBJ2-7	TGTGCCAGCACCACGGGTCTAGCGGTCCCCCAGCAGTACTTC	CASTTGLAVPQQYF
TRBV27	many	.	TRBJ2-3	TGTGCCAGCAGCAAGTCCGGGGATACGCAGTATTTT	CASSKSGDTQYF
TRBV2	.	.	TRBJ2-7	TGTGCCAGCGCAAGGGCCCCGGGCCACGAGCAGTACTTC	CASARAPGHEQYF
TRBV29-1	.	TRBD1	TRBJ1-2	TGCAGCGTTGAAGAAGGGGGCGCCGGCTATGGCTACACCTTC	CSVEEGGAGYGYTF
TRBV6-1	few	.	TRBJ2-2	TGTGCCAGCAGGGCGCTACCCGGGCTGTTTTTT	CASRALPGLFF
TRBV10-3	many	TRBD2	TRBJ2-3	TGTGCCATCAGGGGACTAGCGGAAAGCACAGATACGCAGTATTTT	CAIRGLAESTDTQYF
TRBV7-2	many	TRBD2	TRBJ2-2	TGTGCCAGCAGCTTAAGACCCGGGGGGGCCCCCGGGGAGCTGTTTTTT	CASSLRPGGAPGELFF
TRBV18	few	.	TRBJ2-7	TGTGCCAGCTCACCAAGGACGGCCTACGAGCAGTACTTC	CASSPRTAYEQYF
TRBV5-1	few	.	TRBJ2-2	TGCGCCAGCAGCTTAGCTTCGGGGCCGAACACCGGGGAGCTGTTTTTT	CASSLASGPNTGELFF
TRBV12-3/TRBV12-4	few	TRBD1	TRBJ2-7	TGTGCCAGCAGTACAGGGACAGGGAAGTCGGAGCAGTACTTC	CASSTGTGKSEQYF
TRBV28	.	TRBD2	TRBJ2-1	TGTGCCAGCAGTCCCCCTAGCGGGGGGCCTGGGGAGCAGTTCTTC	CASSPPSGGPGEQFF
TRBV7-9	many	.	TRBJ2-1	TGTGCCAGCCCCAAAGGGCCCGGTGAGCAGTTCTTC	CASPKGPGEQFF
TRBV5-1	.	TRBD1	TRBJ2-1	TGCGCCAGCAGCATCGGGACAGGGGGGTTCAATGAGCAGTTCTTC	CASSIGTGGFNEQFF
TRBV3-1	many	TRBD2	TRBJ2-2	TGTGCCAGCAGCCCGAGCGGGGGGTACGTGCACGGGGAGCTGTTTTTT	CASSPSGGYVHGELFF
TRBV6-5	few	TRBD1	TRBJ2-7	TGTGCCAGCAGTTCGTTTCGGGACAGGGGAACCTACGAGCAGTACTTC	CASSSFRDRGTYEQYF
TRBV3-1	few	.	TRBJ2-5	TGTGCCAGCAGCCGCAAAGGGGGGAAAGAGACCCAGTACTTC	CASSRKGGKETQYF
TRBV7-9	few	TRBD2	TRBJ2-1	TGTGCCAGCAGCTTAGGACTAGCGGAGGCCTACAATGAGCAGTTCTTC	CASSLGLAEAYNEQFF
TRBV2	many	.	TRBJ1-5	TGTGCCAGCAGTTGGACAAGACAAAGCTATCAGCCCCAGCATTTT	CASSWTRQSYQPQHF
TRBV4-2	.	.	TRBJ1-4	TGTGCCAGCAGCCAGAGAGGGAGAGAAGCAACTAATGAAAAACTGTTTTTT	CASSQRGREATNEKLFF
TRBV7-8	.	.	TRBJ2-1	TGTGCCAGCAGCTTAGATGGCATCGGTGGGAATGAGCAGTTCTTC	CASSLDGIGGNEQFF
TRBV20-1	.	.	TRBJ1-6	TGCAGTGCTAGGGGGTCTTCGGGTCCTTCACCCCTCCACTTT	CSARGSSGPSPLHF
TRBV20-1	.	.	TRBJ2-4	TGCAGTGCACCCGAACCGGGGAGAGGGAACATTCAGTACTTC	CSAPEPGRGNIQYF
TRBV6-1	few	.	TRBJ2-3	TGTGCCAGCAGTGAAGAAAAGTCGAGCACAGATACGCAGTATTTT	CASSEEKSSTDTQYF